Listed below are T cell receptor beta chains from one sample, sequenced in a study of HIV-infected patients and healthy controls. MiXCR, applied by TCRdb to the 5' RACE reads, yields one record per CDR3 protein. The sample yields 11,000 to 15,000 distinct CDR3 sequences, about 10% seen once. Source material: blood. The receptors were gathered from an adult in good health. Each CDR3 is given with its conserved first and last residue. A D gene is named only where the DNA matches it firmly. Clone size is given for some rows only: seen once, a few or many times, or a class if the clone is expanded.

>.|15|medium-sized|TRBV24-1|TRBJ2-2
CATEDGGAITGELFF
TGTGCCACCGAAGACGGGGGAGCGATCACCGGGGAGCTGTTTTTT
>TRBD1|14|.|TRBV20-1|TRBJ1-1
CSAPSMGQGHEAFF
TGCAGTGCTCCCAGCATGGGACAGGGCCATGAAGCTTTCTTT
>.|13|many|TRBV5-5|TRBJ1-5
CASSLFLNQPQHF
TGTGCCAGCAGCTTGTTCTTAAATCAGCCCCAGCATTTT
>.|16|medium-sized|TRBV18|TRBJ2-5
CASSSLEGLGRETQYF
TGTGCCAGCTCAAGCCTAGAGGGCCTGGGACGGGAGACCCAGTACTTC
>.|17|medium-sized|TRBV3-1|TRBJ2-6
CASSQPGGRSGANVLTF
TGTGCCAGCAGCCAACCCGGCGGCCGCTCTGGGGCCAACGTCCTGACTTTC
>TRBD2|16|.|TRBV19|TRBJ2-3
CASTRTSGGPTDTQYF
TGTGCCAGTACCCGGACTAGCGGGGGACCCACAGATACGCAGTATTTT
>.|14|many|TRBV9|TRBJ2-1
CASSLNTNYNEQFF
TGTGCCAGCAGTTTGAACACTAACTACAATGAGCAGTTCTTC
>.|16|many|TRBV18|TRBJ2-2
CASSLRDPLNTGELFF
TGTGCCAGCTCACTACGGGACCCCTTAAACACCGGGGAGCTGTTTTTT
>.|13|many|TRBV6-6|TRBJ1-2
CASKAVPNYGYTF
TGTGCCAGCAAGGCGGTCCCAAACTATGGCTACACCTTC
>.|15|.|TRBV7-9|TRBJ1-4
CASSPDAATNEKLFF
TGTGCCAGCAGCCCGGACGCTGCAACTAATGAAAAACTGTTTTTT
>TRBD1|11|medium-sized|TRBV29-1|TRBJ2-7
CSVGQGPEQYF
TGCAGCGTCGGACAGGGTCCGGAGCAGTACTTC
>.|13|medium-sized|TRBV12-3/TRBV12-4|TRBJ1-1
CASSKLGNTEAFF
TGTGCCAGCAGTAAACTAGGGAACACTGAAGCTTTCTTT
>.|13|medium-sized|TRBV7-2|TRBJ2-5
CASSLELLQTQYF
TGTGCCAGCAGCTTAGAGCTCTTACAGACCCAGTACTTC
>.|13|many|TRBV29-1|TRBJ1-1
CSAARPRNTEAFF
TGCAGCGCCGCTCGGCCTCGGAACACTGAAGCTTTCTTT
>TRBD1|16|many|TRBV11-2|TRBJ1-1
CASSRTGGSVRSEAFF
TGTGCCAGCAGCCGCACAGGGGGCTCAGTTAGGAGTGAAGCTTTCTTT
>TRBD1|15|many|TRBV7-2|TRBJ2-5
CASSFDRGYQETQYF
TGTGCCAGCAGTTTCGACAGGGGGTACCAAGAGACCCAGTACTTC
>TRBD2|18|medium-sized|TRBV28|TRBJ2-3
CASSPLGLAGGRGDTQYF
TGTGCCAGCAGTCCACTAGGACTAGCGGGGGGGCGAGGCGATACGCAGTATTTT
>.|16|medium-sized|TRBV2|TRBJ2-3
CASGDPGHASTDTQYF
TGTGCCAGCGGGGACCCAGGACACGCCAGCACAGATACGCAGTATTTT
>.|15|few|TRBV2|TRBJ1-5
CASSEDRTGNQPQHF
TGTGCCAGCAGTGAGGACAGAACGGGGAATCAGCCCCAGCATTTT
>.|13|few|TRBV3-1|TRBJ2-7
CASSIGPAYEQYF
TGTGCCAGCAGCATCGGCCCCGCCTACGAGCAGTACTTC
>TRBD1|16|few|TRBV5-1|TRBJ1-6
CASSLTRGAGASPLHF
TGCGCCAGCAGCTTGACCAGGGGGGCAGGAGCCTCACCCCTCCACTTT
>.|16|many|TRBV6-2/TRBV6-3|TRBJ2-7
CASSYGVEGSSYEQYF
TGTGCCAGCAGTTACGGGGTCGAGGGGAGCTCCTACGAGCAGTACTTC
>TRBD2|17|medium-sized|TRBV7-2|TRBJ2-3
CASSNIAGSWLADTQYF
TGTGCCAGCAGCAATATAGCGGGTTCGTGGTTAGCAGATACGCAGTATTTT
>.|14|medium-sized|TRBV15|TRBJ2-5
CATSSGQNQETQYF
TGTGCCACCAGCAGTGGGCAAAACCAAGAGACCCAGTACTTC
>TRBD2|14|medium-sized|TRBV27|TRBJ2-5
CASSSGLAEETQYF
TGTGCCAGCAGTTCAGGACTAGCGGAAGAGACCCAGTACTTC
>TRBD2|18|many|TRBV7-2|TRBJ2-3
CASSLEASGGPSTDTQYF
TGTGCCAGCAGCTTAGAGGCTAGCGGGGGACCTAGCACAGATACGCAGTATTTT
>.|14|medium-sized|TRBV25-1|TRBJ1-5
CASSDEEGNQPQHF
TGTGCCAGCAGTGATGAGGAGGGCAATCAGCCCCAGCATTTT
>TRBD2|15|many|TRBV20-1|TRBJ2-1
CSARVREEGHNEQFF
TGCAGTGCTAGAGTTCGGGAGGAGGGTCACAATGAGCAGTTCTTC
>.|13|.|TRBV20-1|TRBJ2-7
CSASFGGPGEQYF
TGCAGTGCTAGTTTCGGGGGGCCTGGCGAGCAGTACTTC
>TRBD1|15|.|TRBV4-3|TRBJ2-2
CASSQEGGGTGELFF
TGCGCCAGCAGCCAAGAAGGGGGCGGGACCGGGGAGCTGTTTTTT